Shown below are 8 T cell receptor beta chains from a single sample sequenced in a study of radiation and T cells in renal cell carcinoma. Assay used: immunoSEQ multiplex PCR; TCRdb lists only in-frame clones, some missing. The table includes 100,000 to 150,000 clones, about 81% detected once. The time point here: blood 2 weeks post-SBRT. Treatment noted: 15 Gy SBRT to primary tumor, nephrectomy 4 weeks later. The sequencing here drew on blood, taken from a patient whose treatment included radiotherapy and nephrectomy. The receptor source for this set is a man aged 50-60 years with renal cell carcinoma.

In nucleotides, the CDR3 is TGTGCCAGTAGTACTTCAGGGTATGCTTTATACGAGCAGTACTTC. It encodes CASSTSGYALYEQYF. This sequence joins TRBV19 and TRBJ2-7, with a possible D match to TRBD1 (5 bases). Per the germline V gene, CDR1 is LNHDA and CDR2 is SQIVND (reference sequence). V was cut by 4 bases and J by 4 bases, with 17 bases left in between. The CDR3 length is 15 residues.

The chain carries TRBV12-5 and TRBJ2-5, with D uncertain. Germline CDR1 reads LGHNT; CDR2 reads FRNRAP. This CDR3 is built from 13 residues. Trimming pared 5 bases from V and 4 bases from J, leaving 11 bases between. The CDR3 bases are TGTGCTAGTGGTCCCGACTGGGGAGAGACCCAGTACTTC. It yields the protein CASGPDWGETQYF. The complete variable domain, with remaining parts taken from reference TRBV12-5 and TRBJ2-5, reads DARVTQTPRHKVTEMGQEVTMRCQPILGHNTVFWYRQTMMQGLELLAYFRNRAPLDDSGMPKDRFSAEMPDATLATLKIQPSEPRDSAVYFCASGPDWGETQYFGPGTRLLVL.

The chain is built from TRBV4-3 and TRBJ2-4, with D perhaps assigned TRBD1 or TRBD2 (6 bases each). Germline V gives CDR1 LGHNA, CDR2 YSLEER. CDR3 length: 14 residues. The V and J ends lost 0 bases and 8 bases respectively, with 11 bases between them. The CDR3 region has the DNA TGCGCCAGCAGCCAAGAATTGAGGGGGGACATTCAGTACTTC. Protein sequence: CASSQELRGDIQYF.

The J gene is TRBJ1-5, the V gene TRBV4-1; D not resolved. Trimming took 1 base from V and 1 from J, leaving 14 bases between them. The germline V gene encodes CDR1 MGHRA and CDR2 YSYEKL. CDR3 length: 17 residues. As DNA, the CDR3 is TGCGCCAGCAGCCAAGCCCCACGAGGGATCAGCAATCAGCCCCAGCATTTT. As protein: CASSQAPRGISNQPQHF.

This chain uses TRBV14 with TRBJ2-7; 11 bases match TRBD1. Germline V gene data show CDR1 as SGHDN and CDR2 as FVKESK. After removal of 4 bases from V and 3 bases from J, the junction contained 2 bases not matched to a gene. The CDR3 is made up of 14 amino acids. DNA of the CDR3: TGTGCCAGCAGCCGGACAGGGGGCGGCTACGAGCAGTACTTC. This codes for CASSRTGGGYEQYF.

V and J are TRBV6-5 and TRBJ2-2; no clear D gene. This CDR3 region has 12 residues. Germline lookup yields CDR1 MNHEY and CDR2 SVGAGI. Trimming cost V 2 bases and J 6 bases, with 4 bases left between them. The CDR3 region has the DNA TGTGCCAGCAGTTACGATGCCGGGGAGCTGTTTTTT. Translation gives CASSYDAGELFF.

The sample holds a few counts of this clone. The V gene is TRBV7-9, the J gene TRBJ1-1; 7 nucleotides match TRBD1. Germline V gives CDR1 SEHNR, CDR2 FQNEAQ (reference sequence). J gave up 1 base and V 3 bases, and 5 bases lay outside the gene matches. The CDR3 runs 15 residues. CDR3 region: CASSFGTVGNTEAFF. CDR3 nucleotide sequence: TGTGCCAGCAGCTTTGGGACAGTCGGGAACACTGAAGCTTTCTTT.

The V call is TRBV7-9, the J call TRBJ1-5, with a tentative D call TRBD1 (5 bases). V was cut by 3 bases and J by 3 bases, with 9 bases left in between. The CDR3 runs 14 residues. Germline V gene sequence: CDR1 SEHNR, CDR2 FQNEAQ (reference sequence). CDR3 sequence reads: CASSLGPFNQPQHF. In DNA, the CDR3 is TGTGCCAGCAGCTTGGGGCCTTTCAATCAGCCCCAGCATTTT.